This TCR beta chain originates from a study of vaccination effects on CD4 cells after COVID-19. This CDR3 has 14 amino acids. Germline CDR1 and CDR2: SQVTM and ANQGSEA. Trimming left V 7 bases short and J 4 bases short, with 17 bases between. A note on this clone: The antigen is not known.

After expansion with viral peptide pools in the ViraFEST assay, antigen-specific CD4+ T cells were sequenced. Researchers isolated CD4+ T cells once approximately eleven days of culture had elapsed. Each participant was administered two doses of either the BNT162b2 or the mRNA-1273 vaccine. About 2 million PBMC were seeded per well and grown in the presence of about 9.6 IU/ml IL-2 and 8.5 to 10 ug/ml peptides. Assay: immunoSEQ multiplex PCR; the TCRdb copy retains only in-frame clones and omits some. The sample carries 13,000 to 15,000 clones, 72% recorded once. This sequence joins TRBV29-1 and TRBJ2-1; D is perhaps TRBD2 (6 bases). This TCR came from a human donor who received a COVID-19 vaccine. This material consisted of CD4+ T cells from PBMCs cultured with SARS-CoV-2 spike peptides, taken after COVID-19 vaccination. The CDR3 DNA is TGCAGCGGAGACGGTCCAGGGAGGTACAATGAGCAGTTCTTC. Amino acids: CSGDGPGRYNEQFF.